A selection of T cell receptor beta chains follows, all from one sample in a study of PD-1 blockade in classical Hodgkin lymphoma. The protocol was immunoSEQ multiplex PCR, while the TCRdb copy is restricted to in-frame clones and leaves out a portion. The sample lists around 34,000 clones, around 76% occurring once. The sample consisted of peripheral blood mononuclear cells (PBMCs), taken before the second cycle of nivolumab. These receptors came from a human donor with classical Hodgkin lymphoma. CDR3s include the opening cysteine and the closing phenylalanine or tryptophan. D genes are given only for firm matches. Clone size, where shown, is once, few, many, or a class for clones that have expanded.

j_call	d_call	v_call	cdr3_length	clone_size	cdr3_aa	cdr3_nt
TRBJ1-2	-	TRBV5-1	15	once	CASSLVPGATYGYTF	TGCGCCAGCAGCCTAGTCCCCGGGGCGACCTATGGCTACACCTTC
TRBJ2-2	-	TRBV19	13	-	CASNPANTGELFF	TGTGCCAGTAACCCAGCGAACACCGGGGAGCTGTTTTTT
TRBJ2-3	TRBD2	TRBV6-6	15	-	CASSYTAGAADTQYF	TGTGCCAGCAGTTACACAGCGGGGGCCGCAGATACGCAGTATTTT
TRBJ2-5	TRBD2	TRBV7-3	13	few	CASSQTLAGTQYF	TGTGCCAGCAGCCAAACACTAGCGGGGACCCAGTACTTC
TRBJ2-5	TRBD2	TRBV15	18	few	CATTGLAGGHTSQETQYF	TGTGCCACCACCGGACTAGCGGGGGGACACACCTCCCAAGAGACCCAGTACTTC
TRBJ2-1	-	TRBV7-6	13	-	CASSLGTINEQFF	TGTGCCAGCAGCTTAGGGACCATCAATGAGCAGTTCTTC
TRBJ2-2	-	TRBV10-3	15	-	CAISESGEGPGELFF	TGTGCCATCAGTGAGTCCGGAGAAGGTCCCGGGGAGCTGTTTTTT
TRBJ2-7	-	TRBV19	11	-	CASMGAYEQYF	TGTGCCAGTATGGGGGCCTACGAGCAGTACTTC
TRBJ2-7	-	TRBV6-5	13	-	CASSLAASFEQYF	TGTGCCAGCAGCCTTGCCGCTTCCTTCGAGCAGTACTTC
TRBJ1-5	TRBD1	TRBV19	17	few	CASSIRDRGMGNQPQHF	TGTGCCAGTAGTATCCGGGACAGGGGGATGGGTAATCAGCCCCAGCATTTT
TRBJ2-6	-	TRBV5-1	17	-	CASSPQGLGSGANVLTF	TGCGCCAGCAGCCCCCAAGGCCTAGGCTCTGGGGCCAACGTCCTGACTTTC
TRBJ2-7	TRBD1	TRBV7-8	16	few	CASSSPTGQGFYEQYF	TGTGCCAGCAGCTCACCGACAGGACAGGGGTTCTACGAGCAGTACTTC
TRBJ2-7	-	TRBV6-5	14	-	CASSYGGRAYEQYF	TGTGCCAGCAGTTACGGTGGCAGAGCCTACGAGCAGTACTTC
TRBJ2-7	-	TRBV2	13	-	CASNGPPRYEQYF	TGTGCCAGCAATGGGCCCCCGAGGTACGAGCAGTACTTC
TRBJ1-2	-	TRBV7-9	15	-	CASSLPLPDNYGYTF	TGTGCCAGCAGCTTACCCCTCCCAGATAACTATGGCTACACCTTC
TRBJ2-2	-	TRBV5-5	14	-	CASSRSPGRGELFF	TGTGCCAGCAGCCGGTCCCCTGGGAGGGGGGAGCTGTTTTTT
TRBJ2-2	-	TRBV13	12	-	CASSPHAGELFF	TGTGCCAGCAGCCCCCACGCCGGGGAGCTGTTTTTT
TRBJ1-2	-	TRBV5-6	13	few	CASSFPSNYGYTF	TGTGCCAGCAGCTTTCCCTCTAACTATGGCTACACCTTC
TRBJ2-7	-	TRBV19	13	-	CASSKSGNYEQYF	TGTGCCAGTAGTAAGTCAGGCAACTACGAGCAGTACTTC
TRBJ1-4	-	TRBV4-3	14	-	CASSPKATNEKLFF	TGCGCCAGCAGTCCTAAGGCGACTAATGAAAAACTGTTTTTT
TRBJ2-1	TRBD1	TRBV6-5	16	-	CASSYTGTGSLNEQFF	TGTGCCAGCAGTTACACCGGGACAGGGTCCCTCAATGAGCAGTTCTTC
TRBJ1-5	TRBD1	TRBV27	15	few	CASRNRGEDNQPQHF	TGTGCCAGCAGAAACAGGGGGGAAGACAATCAGCCCCAGCATTTT
TRBJ2-1	-	TRBV9	12	-	CASSVGSGLQFF	TGTGCCAGCAGCGTAGGGTCTGGGCTTCAGTTCTTC
TRBJ1-3	-	TRBV5-1	15	-	CASRPDPRVADTIYF	TGCGCCAGCAGACCCGACCCCCGGGTCGCGGACACCATATATTTT
TRBJ2-3	-	TRBV29-1	13	-	CSAEGGGTDTQYF	TGCAGCGCTGAAGGGGGGGGCACAGATACGCAGTATTTT
TRBJ2-1	-	TRBV4-2	15	-	CASSQEGPPDNEQFF	TGTGCCAGCAGCCAAGAAGGCCCTCCGGACAATGAGCAGTTCTTC
TRBJ2-2	-	TRBV6-5	15	few	CASSYLLGDTGELFF	TGTGCCAGCAGTTACTTATTGGGAGACACCGGGGAGCTGTTTTTT
TRBJ1-4	-	TRBV5-6	16	-	CASSLVEQGTGEKLFF	TGTGCCAGCAGCTTGGTCGAGCAGGGGACGGGTGAAAAACTGTTTTTT
TRBJ2-5	-	TRBV9	15	-	CASSVVGLVQETQYF	TGTGCCAGCAGCGTAGTCGGACTCGTCCAAGAGACCCAGTACTTC
TRBJ2-3	-	TRBV5-1	15	-	CASSSTGSTTDTQYF	TGCGCCAGCAGCTCCACAGGGTCGACTACAGATACGCAGTATTTT
TRBJ2-3	-	TRBV7-2	16	-	CASSSGYGASTDTQYF	TGTGCCAGCAGCTCCGGATATGGGGCGAGCACAGATACGCAGTATTTT
TRBJ2-1	-	TRBV2	16	-	CASSESLGTGLFEQFF	TGTGCCAGCAGTGAATCCCTAGGGACTGGCTTGTTTGAGCAGTTCTTC
TRBJ1-2	-	TRBV6-4	15	once	CASSEVGGPRDGYTF	TGTGCCAGCAGTGAGGTTGGGGGCCCCCGTGATGGCTACACCTTC
TRBJ2-7	-	TRBV15	15	-	CATSGQGQGRMEQYF	TGTGCCACCAGTGGCCAGGGGCAAGGTCGGATGGAGCAGTACTTC
TRBJ2-3	-	TRBV7-2	13	few	CASSQRSTDTQYF	TGTGCCAGCAGCCAACGGAGCACAGATACGCAGTATTTT
TRBJ1-6	-	TRBV9	17	-	CASSANAYGTVNSPLHF	TGTGCCAGCAGCGCAAATGCCTACGGGACCGTCAATTCACCCCTCCACTTT
TRBJ1-4	-	TRBV11-2	18	-	CASSRSWATAATNEKLFF	TGTGCCAGCAGCCGATCCTGGGCGACCGCTGCAACTAATGAAAAACTGTTTTTT
TRBJ2-1	TRBD1	TRBV6-1	13	few	CASSRDRDNEQFF	TGTGCCAGCAGTAGAGACAGGGACAATGAGCAGTTCTTC
TRBJ2-1	-	TRBV29-1	13	-	CSVGAGEDNEQFF	TGCAGCGTTGGGGCAGGGGAGGACAATGAGCAGTTCTTC
TRBJ2-3	-	TRBV11-2	17	-	CASSLVGQSTGTDTQYF	TGTGCCAGCAGCTTAGTAGGACAATCGACGGGCACAGATACGCAGTATTTT
TRBJ1-1	-	TRBV9	16	-	CASSPLGRGFNTEAFF	TGTGCCAGCAGCCCTCTGGGGAGGGGATTTAACACTGAAGCTTTCTTT
TRBJ2-3	-	TRBV5-1	15	-	CASSLAFEGVDTQYF	TGCGCCAGCAGCTTGGCCTTTGAGGGAGTAGATACGCAGTATTTT
TRBJ2-7	TRBD2	TRBV19	16	-	CASSIPTSGGLIEQYF	TGTGCCAGTAGTATTCCCACTAGCGGGGGCCTAATCGAGCAGTACTTC
TRBJ2-7	-	TRBV5-1	12	once	CASSPDSYEQYF	TGCGCCAGCAGCCCGGATAGCTACGAGCAGTACTTC
TRBJ2-4	-	TRBV7-2	15	-	CASSYRQVAKNIQYF	TGTGCCAGCAGCTATCGACAGGTAGCCAAAAACATTCAGTACTTC
TRBJ2-7	TRBD1	TRBV2	14	-	CASSEQGAGYEQYF	TGTGCCAGCAGTGAACAGGGGGCTGGCTACGAGCAGTACTTC
TRBJ1-4	-	TRBV6-1	15	-	CASREMTATNEKLFF	TGTGCCAGCAGGGAGATGACAGCAACTAATGAAAAACTGTTTTTT
TRBJ1-6	-	TRBV27	15	few	CASRAESSYNSPLHF	TGTGCCAGCAGGGCTGAGAGCTCCTATAATTCACCCCTCCACTTT
TRBJ2-3	-	TRBV7-9	13	-	CASSFLPGDTQYF	TGTGCCAGCAGCTTCCTTCCGGGAGATACGCAGTATTTT
TRBJ2-1	-	TRBV11-2	13	-	CASMGTPYNEQFF	TGTGCCAGCATGGGGACACCGTACAATGAGCAGTTCTTC
TRBJ2-3	TRBD2	TRBV19	16	few	CASSIGGGESTDTQYF	TGTGCCAGTAGTATAGGCGGGGGGGAGAGCACAGATACGCAGTATTTT
TRBJ2-2	TRBD2	TRBV11-2	16	-	CASSVLAGTHTGELFF	TGTGCCAGCAGCGTCCTAGCGGGGACACACACCGGGGAGCTGTTTTTT
TRBJ2-7	-	TRBV18	16	-	CASSPLVGMQFYEQYF	TGTGCCAGCTCACCACTTGTGGGGATGCAATTCTACGAGCAGTACTTC
TRBJ2-2	TRBD2	TRBV30	16	few	CAWTLKAGGHTGELFF	TGTGCCTGGACACTAAAAGCGGGGGGGCACACCGGGGAGCTGTTTTTT
TRBJ1-1	-	TRBV7-6	14	few	CASSLNGENTEAFF	TGTGCCAGCAGCTTAAACGGAGAGAACACTGAAGCTTTCTTT
TRBJ1-3	-	TRBV9	13	-	CASSRTSGNTIYF	TGTGCCAGCAGCAGGACGAGTGGAAACACCATATATTTT
TRBJ2-7	TRBD1	TRBV5-4	14	-	CASSLPGQTYEQYF	TGTGCCAGCAGCTTACCGGGACAGACCTACGAGCAGTACTTC
TRBJ2-3	TRBD2	TRBV18	15	-	CASSPPAGRADTQYF	TGTGCCAGCTCACCGCCCGCGGGGAGGGCAGATACGCAGTATTTT
TRBJ1-2	TRBD1	TRBV5-1	14	-	CASSLSEGAYGYTF	TGCGCCAGCAGCTTAAGCGAGGGGGCCTATGGCTACACCTTC